What follows are 14 T cell receptor beta chains derived from one specimen sequenced in a study of T-cell memory formation after mild COVID-19. In TCRdb, the 5' RACE reads were re-called with MiXCR into one record per CDR3 protein. The sample has roughly 450,000 distinct CDR3 sequences; over 15% are singletons. The specimen sequenced was PBMCs or a T cell subset sorted from them (not recorded which). These receptors all stem from an adult woman who had mild COVID-19 (a few samples of this study predate the infection). Cell type and time point are not known.

This clonotype has a handful of counts. V usage is TRBV2 and J usage is TRBJ2-1; no definite D call. The germline V gene has CDR1 SNHLY and CDR2 FYNNEI. Deletions cut 2 bases from V and 0 bases from J, with 8 bases between. This CDR3 is 15 amino acids long. The CDR3 is CASSELAASYNEQFF. The CDR3 DNA reads TGTGCCAGCAGTGAATTAGCAGCCTCCTACAATGAGCAGTTCTTC.

The V and J genes are TRBV7-9 and TRBJ1-1, with a possible D match to TRBD1 (5 bases). V dropped 7 bases and J dropped 7 bases, with 13 bases sitting between them. The CDR3 is made up of 12 amino acids. Germline CDR1 is SEHNR and CDR2 is FQNEAQ (reference sequence). Here the CDR3 DNA reads TGTGCCAGCACAGGGAATGGAGGTGAAGCTTTCTTT. This sequence encodes CASTGNGGEAFF.

This chain connects TRBV7-2 to TRBJ2-3, with a weak D call TRBD2 (7 bases). V shed 2 bases and J shed 2 bases, with 14 bases lying between them. CDR1 is SGHTA, CDR2 FQGNSA, per germline. This CDR3 is 16 amino acids long. The CDR3 protein is CASSLSRGPNTDTQYF. The CDR3 nucleotides are TGTGCCAGCAGCTTATCGCGGGGGCCAAACACAGATACGCAGTATTTT. Complete variable domain (other parts from reference TRBV7-2 and TRBJ2-3): GAGVSQSPSNKVTEKGKDVELRCDPISGHTALYWYRQSLGQGLEFLIYFQGNSAPDKSGLPSDRFSAERTGGSVSTLTIQRTQQEDSAVYLCASSLSRGPNTDTQYFGPGTRLTVL.

This clonotype was detected a few times. The gene calls are TRBV7-9 and TRBJ2-7; D not certain. The CDR3 contains 15 residues. Per germline, CDR1 SEHNR and CDR2 FQNEAQ (reference sequence). V was pared by 4 bases and J by 2 bases, with 15 bases between. CDR3 sequence: CASSSFSGQTYEQYF. The CDR3 nucleotides are TGTGCCAGCAGCTCATTCTCTGGCCAAACCTACGAGCAGTACTTC.

This clonotype was picked up a small number of times. The chain has TRBV5-6 and TRBJ1-3; maybe TRBD1 (6 bases). The V gene lost 7 bases and the J gene lost 2 bases, with 7 bases spanning the gap. CDR1 and CDR2 from the germline V gene are SGHDT and YYEEEE. The CDR3 loop spans 12 amino acids. DNA of the CDR3: TGTGCCAGCGAGGGGGCTGGAAACACCATATATTTT. Translation: CASEGAGNTIYF.

The V and J genes are TRBV4-2 and TRBJ2-1; 10 positions match TRBD2. V was pared by 0 bases and J by 3 bases, with 2 bases of the junction left unmatched. The CDR3 length is 16 residues. CDR1 and CDR2 (germline): LGHNA, YNFKEQ. CDR3 in amino acids: CASSQELAGIYNEQFF. The CDR3 DNA reads TGTGCCAGCAGCCAAGAACTAGCGGGAATCTACAATGAGCAGTTCTTC.

This clonotype has only a few counts. The rearrangement joins TRBV28 to TRBJ1-5; D not resolved. Germline V gene sequence: CDR1 MDHEN, CDR2 SYDVKM. The CDR3 loop spans 13 amino acids. Trimming removed 6 bases from V and 6 bases from J, with 12 bases in between. In nucleotides, the CDR3 is TGTGCCAGCAGAATGATTGGGGTTCAGCCCCAGCATTTT. Protein: CASRMIGVQPQHF.

The chain is built from TRBV19 and TRBJ2-7; no reliable D call. The V end was cut by 5 bases, the J end by 4 bases, with 12 bases between. This CDR3 has 13 residues. The V gene's germline CDR1 is LNHDA and CDR2 SQIVND (reference sequence). The CDR3 protein is CASSPQPGYEQYF. In DNA, the CDR3 is TGTGCCAGTAGTCCCCAACCCGGGTACGAGCAGTACTTC.

The V call is TRBV5-1, the J call TRBJ2-5; 13 bases agree with TRBD2. CDR1 is SGHRS and CDR2 is YFSETQ in the germline V gene. Trimming at V came to 3 bases and at J to 0 bases, leaving 2 bases not matched to a gene. The CDR3 has 16 residues. CDR3 loop: CASSSGLAGDQETQYF. CDR3 in DNA: TGCGCCAGCAGCTCAGGACTAGCGGGGGACCAAGAGACCCAGTACTTC. The full variable domain, with the rest looked up from reference TRBV5-1 and TRBJ2-5, is KAGVTQTPRYLIKTRGQQVTLSCSPISGHRSVSWYQQTPGQGLQFLFEYFSETQRNKGNFPGRFSGRQFSNSRSEMNVSTLELGDSALYLCASSSGLAGDQETQYFGPGTRLLVL.

The J gene is TRBJ2-1, the V gene TRBV6-1; D may be TRBD1 (6 bases). This CDR3 is built from 15 residues. With 1 base removed from V and 7 bases from J, the gap between germline ends came to 14 bases. CDR1 MNHNS and CDR2 SASEGT come from the germline V gene. In DNA form, the CDR3 reads TGTGCCAGCAGTGAAGGACAGGCAACAGGGAATGAGCAGTTCTTC. This encodes CASSEGQATGNEQFF.

The chain joins TRBV6-1 to TRBJ2-1; 13 bases map to TRBD2. With V trimmed by 4 bases and J by 7 bases, 7 bases remained unmatched. This CDR3 region has 16 residues. Per the germline V gene, CDR1 is MNHNS and CDR2 is SASEGT. CDR3 amino acids: CASSGQLAGGPNEQFF. In DNA, the CDR3 is TGTGCCAGCAGTGGTCAACTAGCGGGGGGGCCGAATGAGCAGTTCTTC.

The chain uses TRBV20-1 and TRBJ2-3; 15 nucleotides line up with TRBD2. There are 18 residues in the CDR3. Germline loops: CDR1 DFQATT, CDR2 SNEGSKA (reference sequence). V was pared by 4 bases and J by 6 bases, with 14 bases of the junction left unmatched. The CDR3 nucleotides are TGCAGTGCTAACGGCAACCGCGGACTAGCGGGGGGGGGTGATACGCAGTATTTT. It encodes CSANGNRGLAGGGDTQYF.

Comment on this clonotype: At one end, the junction sequence differs from germline, possibly due to a read error. The rearrangement links TRBV5-1 to TRBJ1-1; weak D call: TRBD1 (6 bases). Germline V CDR1 and CDR2: SGHRS, YFSETQ. The CDR3 extends over 14 amino acids. Here the CDR3 DNA reads TGCGCCAGAAGCTTGACAGGAACGAACACTGAAGCTTTCTTT. This codes for CARSLTGTNTEAFF.

The chain recombines TRBV12-3 or TRBV12-4 with TRBJ1-4; D is possibly TRBD1 (5 bases). V was trimmed by 6 bases and J by 5 bases, leaving 16 bases between them. This CDR3 has 15 residues. CDR3 amino acids: CASSPSPGRNEKLFF. The CDR3, as DNA: TGTGCCAGCAGCCCAAGCCCGGGGCGGAATGAAAAACTGTTTTTT.